The clone carrying this TCR beta chain occurred many times. These data come from a study of regulatory T cells in long-lasting Graves disease. The time point here: persistent/refractory GD, antithyroid drugs over 5 years with positive TRAb. PBMCs were the source of the RNA used for TCR sequencing. Both iRepertoire HTBI primers and Arm-PCR of CDR3 regions were used to build the TCR beta libraries. Each CDR3 protein gets one entry after TCRdb re-called the multiplex PCR reads with MiXCR. The sample consists of about 290,000 distinct CDR3 sequences, around 23% of them appearing once. Sequenced here: peripheral blood mononuclear cells (PBMCs), sampled when the disease was refractory, from a patient treated with antithyroid drugs. The receptor was derived from a female donor with Graves disease.

CDR3 residues: CASSFGPPRTGGPYF. CDR3 nucleotide sequence: TGTGCCAGCAGCTTTGGGCCCCCCCGCACAGGGGGTCCGTACTTC. The rearrangement joins TRBV11-2 to TRBJ2-5, with 8 bases lining up with TRBD1. The V gene end was trimmed by 3 bases and the J gene end by 13 bases; junction bases not matched to a gene: 16. This CDR3 contains 15 residues. Per the germline V gene, CDR1 is SGHAT and CDR2 is FQNNGV.